The 14 T cell receptor beta chains given below trace back to one sample, sequenced in a study of response to subunit inactivated influenza vaccine. One entry per CDR3 protein, called by TCRdb with MiXCR from the RT-PCR reads. Among around 650,000 distinct CDR3 sequences, approximately 14% were seen once, and the ten largest hold 11%. This material consisted of PBMCs from blood, taken about 13 days after vaccination. These receptors originate from a man aged 50-60 years who received an inactivated influenza vaccine.

This sequence joins TRBV9 and TRBJ2-1; D is possibly TRBD1 or TRBD2 (5 bases each). The CDR3 extends over 15 amino acids. Germline V gene sequence: CDR1 SGDLS, CDR2 YYNGEE. The germline V and J ends were trimmed by 4 bases and 1 base, with 12 bases remaining between them. The CDR3 region has the DNA TGTGCCAGCAGCCAATGGGGCGGGTCCTACAATGAGCAGTTCTTC. Protein product: CASSQWGGSYNEQFF.

J is TRBJ2-3 and V is TRBV4-1; 16 nucleotides match TRBD2. V gave up 1 base and J gave up 1 base; unmatched junction bases: 14. CDR1 MGHRA and CDR2 YSYEKL come from the germline V gene. The CDR3 runs 22 residues. The CDR3 reads CASSQGFLFGGTSGGGTDTQYF. The CDR3 DNA reads as TGCGCCAGCAGCCAAGGCTTCTTATTCGGCGGGACTAGCGGGGGGGGCACAGATACGCAGTATTTT.

This clonotype occurred a few times. The rearrangement uses TRBV2 and TRBJ2-5, with D tentatively TRBD2 (6 bases). V was cut by 4 bases and J by 5 bases, with 11 bases left in between. This CDR3 contains 13 residues. Looked up from germline, CDR1 is SNHLY and CDR2 is FYNNEI. The CDR3 coding sequence is TGTGCCAGCAGTGGGGGAGGCGGTGAGACCCAGTACTTC. Translating gives CASSGGGGETQYF.

The rearrangement links TRBV10-3 to TRBJ2-7; no reliable D call. The V gene's germline CDR1 is ENHRY and CDR2 SYGVKD. This CDR3 comprises 14 residues. The V gene lost 5 bases and the J gene lost 0 bases, with 11 bases spanning the gap. For the CDR3, the DNA is TGTGCCATCAGTAGCCAGGAGAACTCCTACGAGCAGTACTTC. It yields the protein CAISSQENSYEQYF.

This chain joins TRBV11-2 and TRBJ2-2; 9 bases match TRBD2. J gave up 0 bases and V 2 bases, and 13 bases lay outside the gene matches. The germline gives CDR1 SGHAT, CDR2 FQNNGV. The CDR3 length is 20 residues. The CDR3 loop is CASSLRITIAGATNTGELFF. The CDR3 nucleotides are TGTGCCAGCAGCTTAAGGATCACAATAGCGGGAGCAACGAACACCGGGGAGCTGTTTTTT.

This clonotype came up a few times. The rearrangement uses TRBV20-1 and TRBJ2-4; TRBD2 agrees at 8 bases. The CDR3 is made up of 16 amino acids. The V and J ends lost 0 bases and 2 bases, in that order; junction bases with no gene match: 6. The germline V gene encodes CDR1 DFQATT and CDR2 SNEGSKA (reference sequence). The CDR3 spells CSARDSGVGSKNIQYF. CDR3 nucleotide sequence: TGCAGTGCTAGAGATAGCGGGGTGGGATCCAAAAACATTCAGTACTTC.

J is TRBJ1-1 and V is TRBV10-3; D remains ambiguous. The CDR3 loop spans 16 amino acids. Germline CDR1 reads ENHRY; CDR2 reads SYGVKD. V was trimmed by 0 bases and J by 0 bases, leaving 11 bases between them. CDR3 nucleotides: TGTGCCATCAGTGAGTCGGGGAATCACATGAACACTGAAGCTTTCTTT. The encoded protein is CAISESGNHMNTEAFF.

The V gene is TRBV12-3 or TRBV12-4, the J gene TRBJ1-6; D is unresolved. The V gene lost 3 bases and the J gene lost 7 bases, with 10 bases spanning the gap. This CDR3 region has 14 residues. CDR3 in DNA: TGTGCCAGCAGTTTCTCCTACGTAAATTCACCCCTCCACTTT. Translated, it gives CASSFSYVNSPLHF.

The chain combines TRBV19 with TRBJ2-2, with TRBD2 as a possible D gene (6 bases). From germline, CDR1 is LNHDA and CDR2 SQIVND (reference sequence). Trimming shortened V by 2 bases and J by 3 bases, and 19 bases separated the two germline ends. This CDR3 has 18 amino acids. CDR3 sequence (DNA): TGTGCCAGTAGTATAATCCACCACGCGGGATTTGACACCGGGGAGCTGTTTTTT. Its protein product is CASSIIHHAGFDTGELFF.

The chain uses TRBV7-8 and TRBJ2-3, with TRBD2 matching over 13 bases. CDR3 length: 19 amino acids. Per germline, CDR1 SGHVS and CDR2 FQNEAQ. V shed 0 bases and J 2 bases; nucleotides not matched to a gene: 8. The CDR3 DNA is TGTGCCAGCAGCTTAGCGCGGGACGGACTAGCGGGAGTCACAGATACGCAGTATTTT. Residues: CASSLARDGLAGVTDTQYF.

This chain connects TRBV18 to TRBJ2-3, with 8 nucleotides matching TRBD1. Trimming took 3 bases from V and 6 from J; bases not matched to a gene: 11. The CDR3 spans 16 residues. Germline CDR1 is KGHSH and CDR2 is LQKENI. CDR3 residues: CASSPQGASLPDTQYF. DNA of the CDR3: TGTGCCAGCTCACCTCAGGGGGCGAGTCTCCCCGATACGCAGTATTTT.

V usage is TRBV11-2 and J usage is TRBJ2-7, with D perhaps TRBD1 (5 bases). The germline gives CDR1 SGHAT, CDR2 FQNNGV. V lost 2 bases and J 2 bases, leaving 13 bases between the germline ends. CDR3 length: 15 residues. Here the CDR3 reads CASSLLDTLTYEQYF. DNA of the CDR3: TGTGCCAGCAGCTTACTGGACACCTTGACCTACGAGCAGTACTTC.

This clonotype has just a few counts. The CDR3 reads CASSVGWRGTDTQYF. The CDR3 DNA reads TGTGCCAGCAGCGTAGGGTGGAGAGGCACAGATACGCAGTATTTT. V gene TRBV9 combines with J gene TRBJ2-3; D gene ambiguous. Trimming removed 0 bases at V and 1 base at J, with 9 bases between. The CDR3 sequence is 15 residues long. The germline gives CDR1 SGDLS, CDR2 YYNGEE. The full variable domain, in which reference TRBV9 and TRBJ2-3 provide the parts outside the CDR3, is DSGVTQTPKHLITATGQRVTLRCSPRSGDLSVYWYQQSLDQGLQFLIQYYNGEERAKGNILERFSAQQFPDLHSELNLSSLELGDSALYFCASSVGWRGTDTQYFGPGTRLTVL.

The rearrangement links TRBV9 to TRBJ2-1; 8 nucleotides match TRBD2. Trimming cost V 3 bases and J 3 bases; bases outside gene matches: 2. CDR1 SGDLS and CDR2 YYNGEE come from the germline V gene. The CDR3 runs 14 residues. The CDR3 spells CASSATSGYNEQFF. As DNA, the CDR3 is TGTGCCAGCAGCGCTACTAGCGGCTACAATGAGCAGTTCTTC. The variable domain in full, with the rest retrieved from reference TRBV9 and TRBJ2-1, is DSGVTQTPKHLITATGQRVTLRCSPRSGDLSVYWYQQSLDQGLQFLIQYYNGEERAKGNILERFSAQQFPDLHSELNLSSLELGDSALYFCASSATSGYNEQFFGPGTRLTVL.